This T cell receptor beta chain was recorded in a study of blood T cells in healthy people across ages. Looking at the study overall: About one barcoded beta molecule per two T cells was captured by template switching.

A second PCR, run for about 7 to 11 cycles, used a sample-barcoded 5' primer plus a J-beta primer mix. There were at least 2.5 million CDR3-containing paired-end reads obtained from each sample. Each CDR3 protein is one row after TCRdb ran MiXCR on the 5' RACE reads. The sample consists of around 1,600,000 distinct CDR3 sequences, about 45% of them appearing once. Trimming shortened V by 0 bases and J by 11 bases, and 12 bases separated the two germline ends. The CDR3 is made up of 13 amino acids. Germline V gene data show CDR1 as SGHDT and CDR2 as YYEEEE. The J gene is TRBJ2-1, the V gene TRBV5-6, with a weak D call TRBD1 (6 bases). Sequenced: blood. This receptor was identified in a woman aged 18-29 years in good health. This CDR3 reads CASSLVLGTQQFF. The CDR3 nucleotides are TGTGCCAGCAGCTTGGTTTTAGGGACACAGCAGTTCTTC.